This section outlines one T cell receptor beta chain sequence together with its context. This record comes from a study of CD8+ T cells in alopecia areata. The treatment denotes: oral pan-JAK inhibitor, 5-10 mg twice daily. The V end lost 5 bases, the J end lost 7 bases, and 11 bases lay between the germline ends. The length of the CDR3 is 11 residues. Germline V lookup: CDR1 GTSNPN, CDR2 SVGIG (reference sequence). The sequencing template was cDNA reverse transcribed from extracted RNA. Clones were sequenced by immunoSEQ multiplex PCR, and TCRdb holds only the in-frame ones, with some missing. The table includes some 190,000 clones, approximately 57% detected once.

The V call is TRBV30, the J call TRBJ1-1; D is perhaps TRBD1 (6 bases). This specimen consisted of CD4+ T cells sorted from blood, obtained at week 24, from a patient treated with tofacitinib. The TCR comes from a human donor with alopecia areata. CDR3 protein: CAWSRTVEAFF. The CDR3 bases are TGTGCCTGGTCCCGGACAGTTGAAGCTTTCTTT.